Presented here are 19 T cell receptor beta chains from one specimen sequenced in a study of spatial heterogeneity in lung cancer (dated by TCRdb to the late 2010s). Which antigens these TCRs recognize remains unknown. In the paper's terms, the time point label means: sample taken at primary tumor resection. What the authors observed across the whole study: The tumor nonsynonymous mutation count correlated with the number of expanded alpha and beta TCRs within the tumor.

The library was produced with 5' RACE. Reads for this sample came from a NextSeq 500. TCRdb ran its own pipeline on the public reads, namely fastp trimming at Q25 and MiXCR clone calling, and kept in-frame beta chains. For every CDR3 protein sequence, its rows merge into one entry that carries the most common genes and DNA. In all, the sample holds roughly 18,000 distinct CDR3 sequences, and roughly 9% of those were seen once. The top ten constitute about 20% of the sample. Specimen: lung tumor tissue, collected at surgery. The receptor source for this set is a female donor with early-stage non-small cell lung cancer.

Many counts were recorded for this clonotype. The library was designed around alpha chains, so this beta chain is a stray read whose abundance carries little weight. This chain uses TRBV2 with TRBJ1-1, with D possibly TRBD1 on 6 matching bases. The CDR3 consists of 12 residues. The V end was cut by 1 base, the J end by 7 bases, with 7 bases between. CDR1 and CDR2 (germline): SNHLY, FYNNEI. CDR3 amino acids: CASSEEQGEAFF. CDR3 coding DNA: TGTGCCAGCAGTGAAGAACAGGGTGAAGCTTTCTTT.

In its sample, this clonotype was seen many times. This beta chain appears as a stray read in a library generated for alpha chains; its size is not informative. The rearrangement links TRBV6-4 to TRBJ1-3; maybe TRBD1 (5 bases). This CDR3 contains 15 residues. Between the trimmed V and J ends, which lost 6 bases and 4 bases, there was a span of 16 bases. CDR1 is MRHNA and CDR2 is SNTAGT in the germline V gene. The CDR3 loop reads CASRRAAGAGNTIYF. The CDR3 DNA is TGTGCCAGCAGGCGGGCCGCCGGGGCGGGAAACACCATATATTTT.

Turning to this clonotype: Found in a library prepared for alpha chains, this beta chain is an off-target read, and its abundance has little meaning. This chain connects TRBV5-6 to TRBJ2-7; D unclear. Germline V gene lookup returns CDR1 SGHDT and CDR2 YYEEEE. This CDR3 region has 14 residues. V shed 0 bases and J shed 3 bases, with 10 bases lying between them. This chain's CDR3 is CASSLDQVGYEQYF. Written as DNA, the CDR3 is TGTGCCAGCAGCTTGGACCAGGTTGGCTACGAGCAGTACTTC.

This clonotype was observed many times. This beta chain slipped into a library made for alpha chains as a stray read, so its size is not meaningful. The gene calls are TRBV24-1 and TRBJ2-5; 7 nucleotides agree with TRBD1. Per the germline V gene, CDR1 is KGHDR and CDR2 is SFDVKD. V lost 3 bases, J lost 2 bases, and 5 bases stayed unmatched. CDR3 length equals 15 residues. The CDR3 coding sequence is TGTGCCACCAGTGATCCCTCCAGGGGGCAAGAGACCCAGTACTTC. Translated: CATSDPSRGQETQYF.

This clonotype came up many times. This beta chain is a stray read from a library made for alpha chains; its abundance is not meaningful. The genes are TRBV9 and TRBJ2-5; 11 positions agree with TRBD1. The CDR3 has 17 amino acids. The V and J ends lost 2 bases and 1 base, in that order; junction bases with no gene match: 7. Germline CDR1 reads SGDLS; CDR2 reads YYNGEE. CDR3 DNA: TGTGCCAGCAGCGTGGCCGGGGGGACAGGGGGCCAAGAGACCCAGTACTTC. Protein sequence: CASSVAGGTGGQETQYF. Full variable domain (missing parts from reference TRBV9 and TRBJ2-5): DSGVTQTPKHLITATGQRVTLRCSPRSGDLSVYWYQQSLDQGLQFLIQYYNGEERAKGNILERFSAQQFPDLHSELNLSSLELGDSALYFCASSVAGGTGGQETQYFGPGTRLLVL.

This clonotype was found many times. With the library built for alpha chains, this beta chain is off target and its frequency is not meaningful. The chain recombines TRBV3-1 with TRBJ1-5, with a tentative D call TRBD1 (6 bases). This CDR3 is built from 15 residues. V was shortened by 4 bases and J by 5 bases, with 15 bases between the two germline ends. Germline CDR1 LGHDT, CDR2 YNNKEL (reference sequence). CDR3 protein: CASSPEGVGDQPQHF. CDR3 bases: TGTGCCAGCAGCCCGGAGGGGGTAGGAGATCAGCCCCAGCATTTT.

In regard to this clonotype: This beta chain is a stray sequence in a library constructed for alpha chains; its clone size is not meaningful. V and J are TRBV4-1 and TRBJ2-1; D uncertain. The CDR3 covers 12 residues. The V end was cut by 1 base, the J end by 8 bases, with 6 bases between. CDR1 and CDR2 from the germline V gene are MGHRA and YSYEKL. The CDR3 region has the DNA TGCGCCAGCAGCCAAGTGGTCGATGAGCAGTTCTTC. It specifies CASSQVVDEQFF.

Of note for this clonotype: This beta chain was picked up by a library intended for alpha chains and is off target, so its count carries little meaning. The chain's CDR3 is CAWSAGGEKLFF. Written as DNA, the CDR3 is TGTGCCTGGAGCGCCGGAGGGGAAAAACTGTTTTTT. The chain links TRBV30 to TRBJ1-4; no definite D call. The CDR3 covers 12 residues. Trimming took off 3 bases at V and 8 bases at J, with 10 bases between the two ends. CDR1 GTSNPN and CDR2 SVGIG come from the germline V gene (reference sequence).

Concerning this clonotype: This beta chain turned up in a library designed for alpha chains; as an off-target read, its abundance says little. The rearrangement links TRBV29-1 to TRBJ2-3, with D possibly called TRBD1 or TRBD2 (5 bases each). V lost 3 bases and J lost 0, with 10 bases in between. Germline CDR1 SQVTM, CDR2 ANQGSEA. The CDR3 is 14 residues long. CDR3 protein: CSVEVGASTDTQYF. For the CDR3, the DNA is TGCAGCGTTGAGGTCGGGGCTAGCACAGATACGCAGTATTTT.

The table lists this clonotype with many counts. Since the library was made to target alpha chains, this beta chain is a stray read and its abundance is not meaningful. This rearrangement joins TRBV20-1 to TRBJ2-1, with TRBD1 identical over 8 bases. This CDR3 region has 14 residues. Germline CDR1 and CDR2: DFQATT and SNEGSKA (reference sequence). The ends lost 3 bases at V and 7 bases at J; junction bases unmatched: 8. The CDR3 loop reads CSARQGQGANEQFF. The DNA for the CDR3 is TGCAGTGCTAGGCAAGGGCAGGGGGCTAATGAGCAGTTCTTC.

Comment on this clonotype: A single base separates this from a much larger clone, so it may be a read error. This beta chain represents an off-target read in a library built for alpha chains; its size is of limited meaning. The V and J genes are TRBV3-1 and TRBJ1-4, with a possible D match to TRBD1 (5 bases). CDR3 length equals 14 residues. Between the trimmed V and J ends, which lost 2 bases and 2 bases, there was a span of 6 bases. Germline V CDR1 and CDR2: LGHDT, YNNKEL (reference sequence). The DNA for the CDR3 is TGTGCCAGCAGCCAACGGGGGACTAATGAAAAACTGTTTTTT. Residues: CASSQRGTNEKLFF.

This clonotype was counted many times. This beta chain is a stray sequence in a library constructed for alpha chains; its clone size is not meaningful. The rearrangement uses TRBV7-3 and TRBJ2-3, with D possibly matching TRBD1 (7 bases). Germline V gene data show CDR1 as SGHTA and CDR2 as FQGTGA. The ends were cut back, 5 bases at V and 0 bases at J, with 12 bases in the middle. CDR3 length equals 15 residues. In DNA, the CDR3 is TGTGCCAGCAGCCGGGGGACAGCTAGCACAGATACGCAGTATTTT. It specifies CASSRGTASTDTQYF.

This clonotype has only a few counts. Since the library was made to target alpha chains, this beta chain is a stray read and its abundance is not meaningful. The chain joins TRBV12-2 to TRBJ1-5; the table's D call of TRBD1 was not tested on the DNA. TRBV12-2 is flagged as a pseudogene. This CDR3 is built from 17 residues. CDR3 sequence: CASRLSTGTSKRLPQHF. CDR3 nucleotides: TGTGCAAGTCGCCTCTCTACCGGGACCTCTAAGAGGTTGCCCCAGCATTTT.

This clonotype was counted ten times or more. This beta chain is a stray read from a library made for alpha chains; its abundance is not meaningful. V usage is TRBV7-2 and J usage is TRBJ1-4; D may be TRBD1 (5 bases). Trimming took off 4 bases at V and 5 bases at J, with 11 bases between the two ends. The germline V gene has CDR1 SGHTA and CDR2 FQGNSA. This CDR3 comprises 14 residues. The CDR3 spells CASSSRGVNEKLFF. CDR3 in DNA: TGTGCCAGCAGCTCACGGGGGGTAAATGAAAAACTGTTTTTT.

This clonotype ranks as medium-sized. Because this beta chain is a stray read in a library intended to capture alpha chains, its abundance should not be given much weight. J is TRBJ2-6 and V is TRBV4-3; D is uncertain. CDR3 length: 18 residues. Trimming took 1 base from V and 6 from J, leaving 19 bases between them. Germline V gene sequence: CDR1 LGHNA, CDR2 YSLEER. DNA of the CDR3: TGCGCCAGCAGCCAAGCCCTTTCTGGCGCCGTGAAGGCCAACGTCCTGACTTTC. Its protein is CASSQALSGAVKANVLTF.

In regard to this clonotype: With the library built for alpha chains, this beta chain is off target and its frequency is not meaningful. V gene TRBV20-1 combines with J gene TRBJ2-7; tentatively, D is TRBD1 (5 bases). The CDR3 contains 14 residues. V lost 1 base, J lost 3 bases, and 13 bases lay in between. Germline V gene sequence: CDR1 DFQATT, CDR2 SNEGSKA (reference sequence). In DNA, the CDR3 is TGCAGTGCTAGAGCGAGAAGGGGTAGCTACGAGCAGTACTTC. It specifies CSARARRGSYEQYF.

In this sample, this clonotype turned up many times. This beta chain is an off-target read within a library intended for alpha chains, so its frequency means little. The chain combines TRBV13 with TRBJ1-2, with 9 bases identical to TRBD1. V trimming: 6 bases; J trimming: 7 bases; junction bases outside the gene matches: 12. Germline loops: CDR1 PRHDT, CDR2 FYEKMQ (reference sequence). The CDR3 consists of 15 residues. The CDR3 DNA sequence: TGTGCCAGCAGTCTTTCCCGGACAGGGGTGCTTGGCTACACCTTC. Its translation is CASSLSRTGVLGYTF.

This clonotype was counted between two and nine times. As an off-target read in a library built for alpha chains, this beta chain has a frequency of little significance. This chain connects TRBV19 to TRBJ1-2; 7 bases fit TRBD1. The CDR3 runs to 16 residues. V shed 6 bases, J shed 3 bases, and the junction held 13 bases outside the gene matches. Germline CDR1 is LNHDA and CDR2 is SQIVND (reference sequence). The CDR3 reads CASSQLLQGIHYGYTF. Written as DNA, the CDR3 is TGTGCCAGTAGCCAACTTCTACAGGGGATCCACTATGGCTACACCTTC.

This clonotype was seen ten or more times. This beta chain came through as a stray read in a library set up for alpha chains, and its size says little. The chain combines TRBV12-3 or TRBV12-4 with TRBJ1-6, with D unresolved. V was shortened by 2 bases and J by 9 bases, with 8 bases between the two germline ends. The length of the CDR3 is 13 residues. The CDR3 protein is CASSLLGISPLHF. CDR3 coding DNA: TGTGCCAGCAGTTTACTGGGGATTTCACCCCTCCACTTT.